Below, one T cell receptor beta chain is given with its context. Authors' processing steps: Quantification of nucleated cells was approximated via reference gene primer amplification. Data came from immunoSEQ multiplex PCR; TCRdb stores just in-frame clones and leaves some out. V and J calls and clone size are as listed in that table; D and trimming were resolved from the DNA. This table holds under 150,000 clones, under 90% found once. This CDR3 contains 15 residues. With V trimmed by 6 bases and J by 9 bases, 13 bases remained unmatched. Germline CDR1 MNHEY, CDR2 SVGAGI. This record belongs to a study of blood T cell repertoires in COVID-19. Whole-study context: The United States, Italy and Spain supplied acute and convalescent COVID-19 samples. From T cells, B-cell-depleted T cells, or PBMCs came the material, which was cDNA or gDNA.

This clonotype originated in a woman older than 75 in a cohort sampled during active or convalescent COVID-19. Material for sequencing was peripheral blood. The genes are TRBV6-5 and TRBJ2-3; 9 bases are a match to TRBD2. In DNA, the CDR3 is TGTGCCAGCAGACCCCGGGGTAGCGGGGGCTCGACGCAGTATTTT. Residues: CASRPRGSGGSTQYF.